These 25 T cell receptor beta chains were sequenced from one sample in a study of T cells in Graves' hyperthyroidism and ophthalmopathy (dated by TCRdb to between 2018 and 2020). The library was produced with multiplex PCR. The instrument was an Illumina HiSeq 2000. Amplification of TCR beta CDR3 regions was carried out from RNA transcripts. The TCR CDR3 was subjected to a first round of RT-PCR using the HTBI primer set and the Qiagen OneStep RT-PCR kit. The raw public reads went through TCRdb reprocessing: fastp at Q25, MiXCR clone calling, in-frame beta chains kept. Each entry is one CDR3 protein sequence, shown with its most common DNA and genes. This sample holds about 350,000 distinct CDR3 sequences; more than 11% were observed only once. The ten largest clonotypes hold around 25% of the sample. Sequencing was performed on blood. All receptors come from a woman aged 25 to 45 with Graves' hyperthyroidism.

This clonotype was observed at least ten times. The V and J genes are TRBV5-8 and TRBJ1-1; 9 bases match TRBD1. The CDR3 consists of 14 residues. Trimming took 1 base from V and 3 from J; bases not matched to a gene: 1. Germline V lookup: CDR1 SGHTS, CDR2 YDEGEE. The CDR3 DNA reads TGTGCCAGCAGCTTGAGGGACAGGGACACTGAAGCTTTCTTT. Its protein product is CASSLRDRDTEAFF.

This clonotype was counted ten times or more. The chain joins TRBV11-2 to TRBJ1-1, with D unresolved. Germline-derived CDR1 and CDR2 are SGHAT and FQNNGV. The ends were cut back, 8 bases at V and 5 bases at J, with 15 bases in the middle. This CDR3 region has 13 residues. The CDR3 sequence: CASAPEMGTEAFF. The CDR3 bases are TGTGCCAGCGCACCTGAGATGGGGACTGAAGCTTTCTTT.

This clonotype was counted at least ten times. This chain uses TRBV24-1 with TRBJ2-7, with D possibly TRBD1 on 6 matching bases. Germline V gene sequence: CDR1 KGHDR, CDR2 SFDVKD. The CDR3 is 15 amino acids. Trimming left V 3 bases short and J 5 bases short, with 16 bases between. CDR3 DNA: TGTGCCACCAGTGATGGAACAGGGAGTCCGAACGAGCAGTACTTC. Translating gives CATSDGTGSPNEQYF.

This clonotype turned up a few times. This chain uses TRBV28 with TRBJ1-4; 9 nucleotides agree with TRBD1. This CDR3 is 14 amino acids long. Looked up from germline, CDR1 is MDHEN and CDR2 is SYDVKM. The junction had 10 bases not matched to a gene; V was cut back by 6 bases and J by 11 bases. The CDR3 bases are TGTGCCAGCAGCCCCGGTGGGACAGGGTCGAAACTGTTTTTT. Protein product: CASSPGGTGSKLFF.

In this sample, this clonotype turned up a few times. This rearrangement joins TRBV4-2 to TRBJ2-1; 8 bases agree with TRBD2. V dropped 1 base and J dropped 8; count of bases not matched to a gene: 10. The CDR3 is 16 amino acids. Per germline, CDR1 LGHNA and CDR2 YNFKEQ. The CDR3, as DNA: TGTGCCAGCAGCCAAGCGTCAAGCGGGAGTCGGGATGAGCAGTTCTTC. Translated: CASSQASSGSRDEQFF.

This clonotype was seen a few times. The chain employs TRBV20-1 and TRBJ2-5; 8 bases align to TRBD1. The CDR3 extends over 12 amino acids. Losses at the gene ends were 6 bases for V and 5 bases for J; bases not matched to a gene: 5. Per the germline V gene, CDR1 is DFQATT and CDR2 is SNEGSKA (reference sequence). The CDR3 DNA reads TGCAGTGCCGGGACAGGAGGGGAGACCCAGTACTTC. Amino acids: CSAGTGGETQYF.

V and J are TRBV14 and TRBJ1-1; possible D gene TRBD1, 5 bases. The CDR3 contains 16 residues. Germline CDR1 SGHDN, CDR2 FVKESK. The ends were cut back, 2 bases at V and 0 bases at J, with 13 bases in the middle. This chain's CDR3 is CASSQRAGRMNTEAFF. CDR3 bases: TGTGCCAGCAGCCAACGTGCGGGGCGAATGAACACTGAAGCTTTCTTT.

This clonotype has a handful of counts. DNA for the CDR3: TGTGCCAGCACTTTAGGGACTAGCGTCGAGCAGTACTTC. Its protein is CASTLGTSVEQYF. The chain joins TRBV6-2 or TRBV6-3 to TRBJ2-7; TRBD2 matches 10 bases. The CDR3 consists of 13 residues. Germline assignment: CDR1 MNHEY and CDR2 SVGEGT. Trimming cost V 7 bases and J 6 bases; bases outside gene matches: 6.

This chain connects TRBV29-1 to TRBJ2-1; 15 nucleotides agree with TRBD2. This CDR3 spans 18 amino acids. Trimming cost V 8 bases and J 4 bases; bases outside gene matches: 15. Germline CDR1 SQVTM, CDR2 ANQGSEA. This CDR3 is CSSAGGGLAGGRYNEQFF. CDR3 in DNA: TGCAGCTCTGCTGGTGGCGGACTAGCGGGAGGGAGGTACAATGAGCAGTTCTTC.

This clonotype was seen a handful of times. The V gene is TRBV28, the J gene TRBJ2-3, with 14 positions matching TRBD2. With 5 bases clipped from V and 3 bases from J, the junction kept 7 bases outside the gene matches. CDR1 is MDHEN, CDR2 SYDVKM, per germline. The CDR3 sequence is 17 residues long. The CDR3 protein is CASSTGTSGGWTDTQYF. CDR3 DNA sequence: TGTGCCAGCAGTACCGGGACTAGCGGGGGATGGACAGATACGCAGTATTTT.

This rearrangement joins TRBV19 to TRBJ2-7, with D perhaps given as TRBD1 or TRBD2 (5 bases each). CDR3 length equals 14 residues. Germline lookup yields CDR1 LNHDA and CDR2 SQIVND (reference sequence). Trimming took 4 bases from V and 7 from J, leaving 17 bases between them. CDR3 region: CASSTPGTFYEQYF. The CDR3 coding sequence is TGTGCCAGTAGTACGCCCGGGACGTTCTATGAGCAGTACTTC.

The sample holds one count of this clonotype. This rearrangement joins TRBV7-9 to TRBJ2-5; D possibly corresponds to TRBD2 (6 bases). Per the germline V gene, CDR1 is SEHNR and CDR2 is FQNEAQ (reference sequence). CDR3 length: 15 residues. Deletions cut 2 bases from V and 5 bases from J, with 15 bases between. The DNA of the CDR3 is TGTGCCAGCAGCTTACCTGGCGGAGGGGAGGAGACCCAGTACTTC. Translation: CASSLPGGGEETQYF.

The DNA of the CDR3 is TGTGCCAGCAGTTCCAGGCGTTCCTACGAGCAGTACTTC. Translated: CASSSRRSYEQYF. This chain links TRBV28 with TRBJ2-7; D gene ambiguous. This CDR3 comprises 13 residues. Trimming pared 4 bases from V and 1 base from J, leaving 8 bases between. Germline CDR1 MDHEN, CDR2 SYDVKM.

The table lists this clonotype with a few counts. CDR3 sequence: CASSLVGFNTEAFF. CDR3 sequence (DNA): TGTGCCAGCAGCTTGGTAGGGTTCAACACTGAAGCTTTCTTT. The chain is built from TRBV5-6 and TRBJ1-1; D unresolved. Germline V gene data show CDR1 as SGHDT and CDR2 as YYEEEE. The CDR3 has 14 residues. V lost 0 bases and J lost 2, with 8 bases in between. Variable domain in full (rest from reference TRBV5-6 and TRBJ1-1): DAGVTQSPTHLIKTRGQQVTLRCSPKSGHDTVSWYQQALGQGPQFIFQYYEEEERQRGNFPDRFSGHQFPNYSSELNVNALLLGDSALYLCASSLVGFNTEAFFGQGTRLTVV.

J is TRBJ1-1 and V is TRBV3-1; possibly TRBD1 for D (6 bases). V shed 3 bases and J shed 6 bases, with 11 bases lying between them. CDR3 length equals 13 residues. Per germline, CDR1 LGHDT and CDR2 YNNKEL (reference sequence). The CDR3 DNA is TGTGCCAGCAGCCAGATGGGGGGCGCTGAAGCTTTCTTT. Residues: CASSQMGGAEAFF. Supplemented by reference TRBV3-1 and TRBJ1-1, the full variable domain reads DTAVSQTPKYLVTQMGNDKSIKCEQNLGHDTMYWYKQDSKKFLKIMFSYNNKELIINETVPNRFSPKSPDKAHLNLHINSLELGDSAVYFCASSQMGGAEAFFGQGTRLTVV.

This clonotype came up a few times. The gene calls are TRBV24-1 and TRBJ2-5; TRBD1 agrees at 7 bases. Germline values: CDR1 KGHDR, CDR2 SFDVKD. The J segment lost 7 bases and the V segment lost 3 bases, leaving 10 bases of the junction unmatched. The CDR3 extends over 15 amino acids. CDR3 sequence reads: CATSDPTDRVGTQYF. CDR3 sequence (DNA): TGTGCCACCAGTGATCCTACTGACAGGGTCGGGACCCAGTACTTC.

This clonotype appeared a few times. The rearrangement uses TRBV19 and TRBJ2-1; possible D gene TRBD2, 6 bases. The CDR3 covers 17 residues. V shed 10 bases and J shed 0 bases, with 22 bases lying between them. CDR1 LNHDA and CDR2 SQIVND come from the germline V gene (reference sequence). In DNA form, the CDR3 reads TGTGCCACCAAAGGGAGACGGGAGTGGAGCTCCTACAATGAGCAGTTCTTC. Its protein product is CATKGRREWSSYNEQFF.

Only a few counts were recorded for this clonotype. This chain uses TRBV7-9 with TRBJ2-1; TRBD2 might be the D (6 bases). The CDR3 totals 14 residues. The V end was cut by 5 bases, the J end by 0 bases, with 8 bases between. Germline assignment: CDR1 SEHNR and CDR2 FQNEAQ (reference sequence). CDR3 DNA sequence: TGTGCCAGCAGCGTGACTAGCTCCTACAATGAGCAGTTCTTC. This codes for CASSVTSSYNEQFF.

There are a few counts of this clonotype. The chain has TRBV12-3 or TRBV12-4 and TRBJ2-2; TRBD1 aligns across 7 bases. The CDR3 is made up of 15 amino acids. Germline trimming cut 1 base from V and 6 bases from J; bases unmatched to any gene: 5. CDR3 in amino acids: CASSLVPQGAGELFF. In DNA form, the CDR3 reads TGTGCCAGCAGTTTAGTGCCCCAGGGGGCCGGGGAGCTGTTTTTT.

This chain joins TRBV20-1 and TRBJ1-5; TRBD1 is a possible D gene (6 bases). This CDR3 region has 14 residues. CDR1 and CDR2 from the germline V gene are DFQATT and SNEGSKA (reference sequence). The germline V and J ends were trimmed by 4 bases and 4 bases, with 14 bases remaining between them. Written as DNA, the CDR3 is TGCAGTGCTATCCAGGGGTTGTGGAATCAGCCCCAGCATTTT. This codes for CSAIQGLWNQPQHF.

This clonotype was found many times. V and J are TRBV28 and TRBJ1-4; 9 bases are shared with TRBD1. The trim removed 8 bases at V and 8 bases at J, leaving 12 bases unmatched. This CDR3 spans 15 amino acids. CDR1 is MDHEN and CDR2 is SYDVKM in the germline V gene. The CDR3 DNA reads as TGTGCCAGCCAGCCCTTGACAGGGGGATTAGAAAAACTGTTTTTT. The encoded protein is CASQPLTGGLEKLFF.

This clonotype was observed many times. The rearrangement links TRBV27 to TRBJ1-1; D is perhaps TRBD1 (6 bases). The CDR3 is 15 amino acids. V was trimmed by 7 bases and J by 1 base, leaving 16 bases between them. The germline V gene encodes CDR1 MNHEY and CDR2 SMNVEV (reference sequence). CDR3 sequence reads: CASKEGGLRNTEAFF. CDR3 nucleotides: TGTGCCAGCAAAGAAGGGGGGCTAAGGAACACTGAAGCTTTCTTT.

This clonotype was seen only a few times. The chain links TRBV5-6 to TRBJ2-1, with a weak D call TRBD1 (6 bases). Germline V gene sequence: CDR1 SGHDT, CDR2 YYEEEE. V gave up 4 bases and J gave up 4 bases, with 15 bases separating them. This CDR3 comprises 15 residues. The CDR3: CASSLPGQIYNEQFF. For the CDR3, the DNA is TGTGCCAGCAGCCTGCCAGGACAGATTTACAATGAGCAGTTCTTC.

The rearrangement joins TRBV4-1 to TRBJ2-2, with 9 bases matching TRBD2. Trimming at V came to 1 base and at J to 5 bases, leaving 2 bases not matched to a gene. The V gene's germline CDR1 is MGHRA and CDR2 YSYEKL. This CDR3 spans 15 amino acids. The CDR3 is CASSQVGLATGELFF. CDR3 in DNA: TGCGCCAGCAGCCAAGTAGGACTAGCGACCGGGGAGCTGTTTTTT.

Ten or more counts support this clonotype. The CDR3 region is CASSLGDTPDGYTF. As DNA, the CDR3 is TGTGCCAGCAGCTTGGGGGACACACCCGATGGCTACACCTTC. The rearrangement links TRBV5-6 to TRBJ1-2, with a weak D call TRBD1 (6 bases). The CDR3 is 14 residues long. V was clipped by 0 bases and J by 6 bases, with 12 bases between them. Looked up from germline, CDR1 is SGHDT and CDR2 is YYEEEE.